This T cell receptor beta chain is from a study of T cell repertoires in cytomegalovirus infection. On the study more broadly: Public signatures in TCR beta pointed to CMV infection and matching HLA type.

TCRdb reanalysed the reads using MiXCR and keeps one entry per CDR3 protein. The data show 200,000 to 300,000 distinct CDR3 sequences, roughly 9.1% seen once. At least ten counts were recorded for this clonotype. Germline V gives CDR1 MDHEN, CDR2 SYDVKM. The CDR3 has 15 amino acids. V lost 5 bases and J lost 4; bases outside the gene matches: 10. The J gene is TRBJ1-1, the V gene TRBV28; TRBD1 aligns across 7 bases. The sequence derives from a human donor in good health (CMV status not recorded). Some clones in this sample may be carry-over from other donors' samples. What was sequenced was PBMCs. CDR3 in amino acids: CASSPSSGGGTEAFF. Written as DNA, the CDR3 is TGTGCCAGCAGTCCTTCATCAGGGGGTGGCACTGAAGCTTTCTTT.